Presented here are 7 T cell receptor beta chains from one specimen sequenced in a study of cytomegalovirus exposure and HLA in healthy donors. Vbeta (60) and Jbeta (13) primers were used in the PCR. Produced via immunoSEQ multiplex PCR; TCRdb's table is partial and in-frame only. The sample lists around 210,000 clones, approximately 78% seen once, with around 0.44% in the top ten. The sample consisted of PBMCs. The receptors derive from a boy aged 5-17 years in good health and CMV-seronegative.

This rearrangement joins TRBV19 to TRBJ1-2; tentatively, D is TRBD1 (5 bases). CDR3 length: 13 residues. CDR1 and CDR2 from the germline V gene are LNHDA and SQIVND (reference sequence). V lost 3 bases to trimming and J lost 8 bases, with 13 bases between them. The CDR3 sequence is CASSIRRGGGYTF. The DNA of the CDR3 is TGTGCCAGTAGTATCCGGAGGGGTGGCGGCTACACCTTC.

This clone has just a few counts. The genes are TRBV2 and TRBJ2-4, with D possibly being TRBD2 (6 bases). Germline V gene data show CDR1 as SNHLY and CDR2 as FYNNEI. The CDR3 has 13 amino acids. V was clipped by 6 bases and J by 10 bases, with 16 bases between them. The CDR3 DNA reads TGTGCCAGCAGAGTGGAGGGAGTTCGGATTCAGTACTTC. This encodes CASRVEGVRIQYF.

This rearrangement joins TRBV19 to TRBJ2-1; D is ambiguous. Looked up from germline, CDR1 is LNHDA and CDR2 is SQIVND (reference sequence). V was trimmed by 3 bases and J by 3 bases, leaving 9 bases between them. The CDR3 has 14 amino acids. CDR3 protein: CASSITDYYNEQFF. CDR3 DNA sequence: TGTGCCAGTAGTATCACAGATTACTACAATGAGCAGTTCTTC.

This chain connects TRBV13 to TRBJ2-3, with TRBD2 as a possible D gene (6 bases). Germline V gene data show CDR1 as PRHDT and CDR2 as FYEKMQ (reference sequence). V shed 2 bases and J shed 6 bases, with 9 bases lying between them. The CDR3 totals 13 residues. CDR3 in amino acids: CASSLRGWDTQYF. CDR3 DNA sequence: TGTGCCAGCAGCTTACGGGGGTGGGATACGCAGTATTTT.

This chain connects TRBV9 to TRBJ2-7; 10 nucleotides align to TRBD2. The CDR3 contains 15 residues. Germline V CDR1 and CDR2: SGDLS, YYNGEE. V lost 3 bases to trimming and J lost 2 bases; unmatched junction nucleotides: 5. The CDR3: CASSAGLAVTYEQYF. For the CDR3, the DNA is TGTGCCAGCAGCGCTGGACTAGCGGTTACCTACGAGCAGTACTTC.

This clone was found a few times. V and J are TRBV2 and TRBJ2-1, with D unresolved. The ends were cut back, 6 bases at V and 4 bases at J, with 7 bases in the middle. In germline, CDR1 is SNHLY, CDR2 FYNNEI. The CDR3 loop spans 12 amino acids. The CDR3 DNA reads TGTGCCAGCAGCGTAGAGTACAATGAGCAGTTCTTC. Translating gives CASSVEYNEQFF.

The CDR3 is CAWGLQVNTEAFF. As DNA, the CDR3 is TGTGCCTGGGGACTACAGGTGAACACTGAAGCTTTCTTT. V usage is TRBV30 and J usage is TRBJ1-1, with a possible D match to TRBD1 (5 bases). This CDR3 contains 13 residues. The V and J ends lost 5 bases and 0 bases respectively, with 10 bases between them. Germline CDR1 and CDR2: GTSNPN and SVGIG (reference sequence).